Listed below are T cell receptor beta chains from one sample, sequenced in a study of shared clonotypes between healthy human individuals. The assay was immunoSEQ multiplex PCR, and TCRdb's table has in-frame clones only and misses some. The sample carries millions of clones, approximately 92% recorded once. The sequencing sample was made of naive CD4+ T cells sorted from blood. These receptor sequences come from a man between 18 and 29 years old in good health. CDR3s include the opening cysteine and the closing phenylalanine or tryptophan. The D gene is left open where the match is weak. Some rows mark clone size as missing; the rest say once, few, many or name a class of expanded clone.

V gene: TRBV10-3; D gene: NA; J gene: TRBJ2-5; clone size: NA; CDR3 protein: CAISAEGGGGETQYF; CDR3 DNA: TGTGCCATCAGTGCTGAAGGAGGGGGGGGAGAGACCCAGTACTTC
V gene: TRBV5-1; D gene: TRBD2; J gene: TRBJ2-1; clone size: NA; CDR3 protein: CASSLSLAGFSYNEQFF; CDR3 DNA: TGCGCCAGCAGCTTATCCTTAGCGGGCTTCTCCTACAATGAGCAGTTCTTC
V gene: TRBV5-6; D gene: TRBD2; J gene: TRBJ2-7; clone size: NA; CDR3 protein: CASSSPGLARYEQYF; CDR3 DNA: TGTGCCAGCAGCTCCCCGGGACTAGCGAGATACGAGCAGTACTTC
V gene: TRBV18; D gene: TRBD2; J gene: TRBJ2-1; clone size: NA; CDR3 protein: CASSPSTGGYNEQFF; CDR3 DNA: TGTGCCAGCTCACCAAGTACGGGGGGATACAATGAGCAGTTCTTC
V gene: TRBV7-2; D gene: NA; J gene: TRBJ1-2; clone size: NA; CDR3 protein: CASSLVWRGDYGYTF; CDR3 DNA: TGTGCCAGCAGCTTAGTCTGGCGGGGAGACTATGGCTACACCTTC
V gene: TRBV5-1; D gene: NA; J gene: TRBJ1-1; clone size: once; CDR3 protein: CASSRGLQGNTEAFF; CDR3 DNA: TGCGCCAGCAGCCGTGGGCTACAGGGGAACACTGAAGCTTTCTTT
V gene: TRBV30; D gene: TRBD1; J gene: TRBJ1-2; clone size: NA; CDR3 protein: CAWSVGGTANYGYTF; CDR3 DNA: TGTGCCTGGAGTGTGGGAGGGACAGCTAACTATGGCTACACCTTC
V gene: TRBV5-4; D gene: NA; J gene: TRBJ2-3; clone size: NA; CDR3 protein: CASSLVLGNSDTQYF; CDR3 DNA: TGTGCCAGCAGCTTGGTATTGGGGAATTCAGATACGCAGTATTTT
V gene: TRBV15; D gene: NA; J gene: TRBJ1-6; clone size: NA; CDR3 protein: CATSRDSQGNSPLHF; CDR3 DNA: TGTGCCACCAGCAGAGATAGTCAGGGAAATTCACCCCTCCACTTT
V gene: TRBV5-4; D gene: NA; J gene: TRBJ1-2; clone size: once; CDR3 protein: CASNNGYTF; CDR3 DNA: TGTGCCAGTAATAACGGCTACACCTTC
V gene: TRBV2; D gene: TRBD2; J gene: TRBJ2-1; clone size: NA; CDR3 protein: CASSETSGRANEQFF; CDR3 DNA: TGTGCCAGCAGTGAGACTAGCGGGAGGGCCAATGAGCAGTTCTTC
V gene: TRBV11-3; D gene: TRBD1; J gene: TRBJ2-6; clone size: NA; CDR3 protein: CASSFGTGSTGANVLTF; CDR3 DNA: TGTGCCAGCAGCTTTGGGACAGGGTCTACGGGGGCCAACGTCCTGACTTTC
V gene: TRBV9; D gene: NA; J gene: TRBJ2-5; clone size: NA; CDR3 protein: CASSVGPSGGETQYF; CDR3 DNA: TGTGCCAGCAGCGTAGGCCCCAGCGGCGGGGAGACCCAGTACTTC
V gene: TRBV2; D gene: TRBD1; J gene: TRBJ2-3; clone size: NA; CDR3 protein: CASSEDRVIDTQYF; CDR3 DNA: TGTGCCAGCAGTGAGGACAGGGTGATAGATACGCAGTATTTT
V gene: TRBV5-1; D gene: NA; J gene: TRBJ2-7; clone size: NA; CDR3 protein: CASSLVPQGEQYF; CDR3 DNA: TGCGCCAGCAGCTTGGTCCCCCAGGGGGAGCAGTACTTC
V gene: TRBV10-1; D gene: NA; J gene: TRBJ2-2; clone size: NA; CDR3 protein: CASSEGLGRTGELFF; CDR3 DNA: TGCGCCAGCAGTGAGGGTCTGGGGCGCACCGGGGAGCTGTTTTTT
V gene: TRBV10-1; D gene: NA; J gene: TRBJ2-3; clone size: NA; CDR3 protein: CASSRDLTDTQYF; CDR3 DNA: TGCGCCAGCAGCCGGGACCTCACAGATACGCAGTATTTT
V gene: TRBV7-9; D gene: NA; J gene: TRBJ2-7; clone size: NA; CDR3 protein: CASSAIYEQYF; CDR3 DNA: TGTGCCAGCAGCGCCATCTACGAGCAGTACTTC
V gene: TRBV2; D gene: NA; J gene: TRBJ2-6; clone size: NA; CDR3 protein: CASSELSGANVLTF; CDR3 DNA: TGTGCCAGCAGTGAGCTATCAGGGGCCAACGTCCTGACTTTC
V gene: TRBV19; D gene: NA; J gene: TRBJ1-6; clone size: NA; CDR3 protein: CASALYNSPLHF; CDR3 DNA: TGTGCCAGCGCACTCTATAATTCACCCCTCCACTTT
V gene: TRBV6-5; D gene: NA; J gene: TRBJ2-5; clone size: NA; CDR3 protein: CASMGDSGWETQYF; CDR3 DNA: TGTGCCAGCATGGGGGACAGCGGGTGGGAGACCCAGTACTTC
V gene: TRBV28; D gene: NA; J gene: TRBJ1-5; clone size: NA; CDR3 protein: CASSAPGAVGSNQPQHF; CDR3 DNA: TGTGCCAGCAGTGCCCCCGGTGCAGTGGGGAGCAATCAGCCCCAGCATTTT
V gene: TRBV18; D gene: TRBD1; J gene: TRBJ1-1; clone size: NA; CDR3 protein: CASSPLGQGAATEAFF; CDR3 DNA: TGTGCCAGCTCACCACTGGGCCAGGGGGCGGCCACTGAAGCTTTCTTT
V gene: TRBV18; D gene: NA; J gene: TRBJ1-1; clone size: NA; CDR3 protein: CASSLASDMNTEAFF; CDR3 DNA: TGTGCCAGCTCACTCGCATCGGATATGAACACTGAAGCTTTCTTT
V gene: TRBV6-5; D gene: NA; J gene: TRBJ2-5; clone size: once; CDR3 protein: CASSQGALGQETQYF; CDR3 DNA: TGTGCCAGCAGTCAAGGAGCCCTAGGACAAGAGACCCAGTACTTC
V gene: TRBV9; D gene: TRBD1; J gene: TRBJ1-2; clone size: once; CDR3 protein: CASSTRTGGGYTF; CDR3 DNA: TGTGCCAGCAGCACCCGGACAGGGGGCGGCTACACCTTC
V gene: TRBV6-6; D gene: TRBD1; J gene: TRBJ1-3; clone size: NA; CDR3 protein: CASSRQGPGNTIYF; CDR3 DNA: TGTGCCAGCAGCCGACAGGGTCCTGGAAACACCATATATTTT
V gene: TRBV30; D gene: NA; J gene: TRBJ2-7; clone size: NA; CDR3 protein: CAWSVEARYEQYF; CDR3 DNA: TGTGCCTGGAGCGTAGAAGCGAGGTACGAGCAGTACTTC
V gene: TRBV18; D gene: NA; J gene: TRBJ1-4; clone size: NA; CDR3 protein: CASSPYSQEKLFF; CDR3 DNA: TGTGCCAGCTCACCTTATTCCCAAGAAAAACTGTTTTTT
V gene: TRBV29-1; D gene: NA; J gene: TRBJ2-1; clone size: NA; CDR3 protein: CSAEGQKDEQFF; CDR3 DNA: TGCAGCGCAGAAGGGCAGAAGGATGAGCAGTTCTTC
V gene: TRBV5-4; D gene: NA; J gene: TRBJ2-1; clone size: NA; CDR3 protein: CASSSNSYNEQFF; CDR3 DNA: TGTGCCAGCAGCTCGAACTCCTACAATGAGCAGTTCTTC
V gene: TRBV7-9; D gene: TRBD1; J gene: TRBJ2-5; clone size: NA; CDR3 protein: CASSSGGGETQYF; CDR3 DNA: TGTGCCAGCAGCTCAGGGGGCGGAGAGACCCAGTACTTC
V gene: TRBV4-1; D gene: NA; J gene: TRBJ1-4; clone size: NA; CDR3 protein: CASSQFSLVSTNEKLFF; CDR3 DNA: TGCGCCAGCAGCCAATTCTCTTTGGTTTCAACTAATGAAAAACTGTTTTTT
V gene: TRBV2; D gene: TRBD1; J gene: TRBJ1-2; clone size: NA; CDR3 protein: CASNAGTGMQYGYTF; CDR3 DNA: TGTGCCAGTAACGCCGGGACAGGGATGCAATATGGCTACACCTTC
V gene: TRBV2; D gene: NA; J gene: TRBJ2-3; clone size: NA; CDR3 protein: CASSDWGTDTQYF; CDR3 DNA: TGTGCCAGCAGTGATTGGGGTACAGATACGCAGTATTTT
V gene: TRBV7-2; D gene: NA; J gene: TRBJ1-2; clone size: NA; CDR3 protein: CASSLGGPYGYTF; CDR3 DNA: TGTGCCAGCAGCTTAGGGGGTCCCTATGGCTACACCTTC
V gene: TRBV19; D gene: NA; J gene: TRBJ1-1; clone size: NA; CDR3 protein: CASSIMGGGTEAFF; CDR3 DNA: TGTGCCAGTAGTATAATGGGTGGGGGCACTGAAGCTTTCTTT
V gene: TRBV9; D gene: NA; J gene: TRBJ1-3; clone size: NA; CDR3 protein: CASSVEGSGNTIYF; CDR3 DNA: TGTGCCAGCAGCGTAGAGGGGTCTGGAAACACCATATATTTT
V gene: TRBV7-2; D gene: NA; J gene: TRBJ2-1; clone size: NA; CDR3 protein: CASSFLGGEQFF; CDR3 DNA: TGTGCCAGCAGCTTCTTAGGGGGTGAGCAGTTCTTC
V gene: TRBV5-4; D gene: TRBD1; J gene: TRBJ2-7; clone size: NA; CDR3 protein: CASSWDRGPYEQYF; CDR3 DNA: TGTGCCAGCAGCTGGGACAGGGGCCCCTACGAGCAGTACTTC
V gene: TRBV19; D gene: NA; J gene: TRBJ1-5; clone size: once; CDR3 protein: CASSSEGGNQPQHF; CDR3 DNA: TGTGCCAGTAGTTCGGAGGGGGGGAATCAGCCCCAGCATTTT
V gene: TRBV10-3; D gene: TRBD1; J gene: TRBJ2-7; clone size: NA; CDR3 protein: CAISYGTGSPYEQYF; CDR3 DNA: TGTGCCATCAGTTATGGGACAGGGTCCCCCTACGAGCAGTACTTC
V gene: TRBV30; D gene: NA; J gene: TRBJ1-1; clone size: NA; CDR3 protein: CAWGRSEAFF; CDR3 DNA: TGTGCCTGGGGGAGATCTGAAGCTTTCTTT
V gene: TRBV5-1; D gene: NA; J gene: TRBJ1-1; clone size: NA; CDR3 protein: CASSFTENTEAFF; CDR3 DNA: TGCGCCAGCAGCTTTACTGAGAACACTGAAGCTTTCTTT